This record concerns one TCR beta chain sequence. This specimen comes from a study of PD-L1 blockade in urothelial cancer. Turning to the study itself: A median about 150,000 T cells were found in blood samples.

Clones were sequenced by immunoSEQ multiplex PCR, and TCRdb holds only the in-frame ones, with some missing. Of about 50,000 clones listed, roughly 80% are singletons. Time point here: peripheral blood 6 weeks after treatment start. Specimen: PBMCs, collected around atezolizumab (anti-PD-L1) treatment. The origin of this receptor is an older man with urothelial cancer.

CDR3 coding DNA: TGCGCCAGCAGCCAAGAGGGGGCTAGCAATCAGCCCCAGCATTTT. Its translation is CASSQEGASNQPQHF. The chain recombines TRBV4-1 with TRBJ1-5, with a tentative D call TRBD1 (6 bases). Trimming left V 0 bases short and J 0 bases short, with 6 bases between. The CDR3 covers 15 residues. Germline CDR1 reads MGHRA; CDR2 reads YSYEKL.